This is a list of T cell receptor beta chains from one sample in a study of T cells in Graves' hyperthyroidism and ophthalmopathy. In TCRdb, the multiplex PCR reads were re-called with MiXCR into one record per CDR3 protein. The table shows about 580,000 distinct CDR3 sequences, with around 13% occurring only once. The specimen was blood. The receptors here all came from a woman aged 25 to 39 with Graves' hyperthyroidism that later progressed to Graves' ophthalmopathy. The CDR3 runs from the conserved cysteine through the conserved F or W. D genes are given only for firm matches. Expanded clones are given a class, and other clones once, few, many or no size at all.

>few|TRBV7-2|.|TRBJ1-2
CASSTTGSYGYTF
TGTGCCAGCAGCACTACAGGGAGCTATGGCTACACCTTC
>.|TRBV29-1|.|TRBJ2-1
CSVGSPDHEQFF
TGCAGCGTGGGGTCCCCCGACCATGAGCAGTTCTTC
>many|TRBV3-1|TRBD2|TRBJ2-5
CASTGGETQYF
TGTGCCAGCACCGGGGGGGAGACCCAGTACTTC
>many|TRBV28|.|TRBJ1-1
CASTVPRGARTEAFF
TGTGCCAGCACCGTCCCTCGCGGGGCTCGGACTGAAGCTTTCTTT
>many|TRBV5-8|.|TRBJ2-7
CASSPHRVLSYEQYF
TGTGCCAGCAGCCCTCACCGGGTCCTCTCCTACGAGCAGTACTTC
>few|TRBV9|.|TRBJ1-3
CASSVNVQSGNTIYF
TGTGCCAGCAGCGTCAACGTCCAATCTGGAAACACCATATATTTT
>.|TRBV7-2|TRBD2|TRBJ2-7
CASSLFPLAGDPYEQYF
TGTGCCAGCAGCTTATTTCCCTTAGCGGGCGACCCCTACGAGCAGTACTTC
>many|TRBV27|TRBD2|TRBJ2-1
CASTMGLAEYNEQFF
TGTGCCAGCACGATGGGACTAGCGGAATACAATGAGCAGTTCTTC
>many|TRBV28|TRBD1|TRBJ2-7
CASSAPGTGGYEQYF
TGTGCCAGCAGTGCCCCCGGGACAGGGGGCTACGAGCAGTACTTC
>many|TRBV4-3|.|TRBJ2-5
CASSQDGAQETQYF
TGCGCCAGCAGCCAGGATGGGGCCCAAGAGACCCAGTACTTC
>.|TRBV11-2|TRBD1|TRBJ2-2
CASSQGQGDTGELFF
TGTGCCAGCAGCCAGGGGCAGGGGGACACCGGGGAGCTGTTTTTT
>many|TRBV29-1|TRBD2|TRBJ2-5
CSVFLLAGAIGIETQYF
TGCAGCGTTTTCTTACTAGCGGGTGCCATCGGAATAGAGACCCAGTACTTC
>.|TRBV18|TRBD1|TRBJ2-1
CASSPPGTGNNEQFF
TGTGCCAGCTCACCACCCGGGACAGGAAACAATGAGCAGTTCTTC
>many|TRBV28|.|TRBJ2-1
CASRLTLYNEQFF
TGTGCCAGCAGATTGACGCTGTACAATGAGCAGTTCTTC
>many|TRBV6-1|.|TRBJ1-1
CASSNREGWNTEAFF
TGTGCCAGCAGCAACAGGGAGGGATGGAACACTGAAGCTTTCTTT
>few|TRBV7-2|.|TRBJ2-6
CASSVRAGFSSGANVLTF
TGTGCCAGCAGCGTCAGGGCTGGCTTTTCGTCTGGGGCCAACGTCCTGACTTTC
>many|TRBV25-1|.|TRBJ2-3
CASSEYTGLITDTQYF
TGTGCCAGCAGTGAATATACAGGGTTAATAACAGATACGCAGTATTTT
>few|TRBV5-1|TRBD2|TRBJ2-7
CASSMSGSYEQYF
TGCGCCAGCAGCATGAGCGGGAGCTACGAGCAGTACTTC
>many|TRBV30|.|TRBJ2-5
CAWSVLSKAETQYF
TGTGCCTGGAGTGTATTGAGTAAAGCAGAGACCCAGTACTTC
>many|TRBV18|.|TRBJ2-3
CASSLGQITDTQYF
TGTGCCAGCTCCCTAGGACAAATCACAGATACGCAGTATTTT
>many|TRBV12-3/TRBV12-4|.|TRBJ2-3
CATSNGFGTDTQYF
TGTGCCACCTCAAACGGATTTGGCACAGATACGCAGTATTTT
>few|TRBV7-2|.|TRBJ1-6
CASSLVGAESPLHF
TGTGCCAGCAGCCTAGTGGGGGCAGAGTCACCCCTCCACTTT
>many|TRBV6-1|TRBD2|TRBJ2-2
CASSRLVTGGPGGGELFF
TGTGCCAGCAGTCGTCTAGTAACGGGAGGGCCTGGGGGCGGGGAGCTGTTTTTT
>many|TRBV12-3/TRBV12-4|.|TRBJ2-5
CASSPQWAGETQYF
TGTGCCAGCAGCCCTCAGTGGGCTGGGGAGACCCAGTACTTC
>once|TRBV12-5|.|TRBJ2-1
CASGSPINNEQFF
TGTGCTAGTGGCTCGCCTATAAACAATGAGCAGTTCTTC
>.|TRBV6-1|.|TRBJ2-5
CASRPPLMYQETQYF
TGTGCCAGCAGACCCCCTCTCATGTACCAAGAGACCCAGTACTTC
>few|TRBV14|TRBD1|TRBJ1-2
CASSTGEAYGYTF
TGTGCCAGCAGTACAGGGGAGGCCTATGGCTACACCTTC
>.|TRBV14|TRBD1|TRBJ1-1
CASSPWTGGVITEAFF
TGTGCCAGCAGCCCCTGGACAGGGGGGGTAATCACTGAAGCTTTCTTT
>.|TRBV20-1|TRBD2|TRBJ2-7
CSGSGPTYEQYF
TGCAGTGGTAGCGGGCCTACCTACGAGCAGTACTTC
>many|TRBV2|.|TRBJ1-2
CASSSAYGYTF
TGTGCCAGCAGTTCGGCCTATGGCTACACCTTC
>many|TRBV12-3/TRBV12-4|TRBD2|TRBJ2-3
CASSGSGSLADTQYF
TGTGCCAGCAGTGGTAGCGGGAGCTTGGCAGATACGCAGTATTTT
>many|TRBV27|TRBD2|TRBJ2-1
CASSSIVYRAGMGNEQFF
TGTGCCAGCAGTTCGATCGTGTACCGAGCGGGAATGGGGAATGAGCAGTTCTTC
>many|TRBV28|.|TRBJ2-1
CASTQGGGDEQFF
TGTGCCAGCACCCAAGGGGGGGGGGATGAGCAGTTCTTC
>many|TRBV25-1|.|TRBJ1-2
CASSARATNYGYTF
TGTGCCAGCAGCGCCAGGGCAACGAACTATGGCTACACCTTC
>many|TRBV6-5|.|TRBJ2-2
CASSLLDNTGELFF
TGTGCCAGCAGCCTACTAGATAACACCGGGGAGCTGTTTTTT